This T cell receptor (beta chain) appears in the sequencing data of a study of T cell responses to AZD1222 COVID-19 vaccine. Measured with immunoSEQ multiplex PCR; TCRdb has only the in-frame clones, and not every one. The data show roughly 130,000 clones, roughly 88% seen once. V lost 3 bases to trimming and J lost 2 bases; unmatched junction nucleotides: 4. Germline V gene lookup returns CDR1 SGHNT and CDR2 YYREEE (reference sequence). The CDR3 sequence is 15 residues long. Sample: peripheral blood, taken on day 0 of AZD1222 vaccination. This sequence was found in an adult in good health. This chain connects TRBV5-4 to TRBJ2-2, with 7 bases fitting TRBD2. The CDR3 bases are TGTGCCAGCAGCTGGGGGGGTGGCAACACCGGGGAGCTGTTTTTT. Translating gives CASSWGGGNTGELFF.